This TCR beta chain was identified in a study of T cells in Graves' hyperthyroidism and ophthalmopathy. This clonotype was observed at least ten times. Diagnostic assessment was based on clinical symptoms, serum thyroxine and TRAb, thyroid ultrasound and orbital computed tomography. Amplified TCR beta CDR3 regions came from RNA transcripts. Carried out on the TCR CDR3, a first-round RT-PCR used the HTBI primer set. One entry per CDR3 protein, called by TCRdb with MiXCR from the multiplex PCR reads. The data show about 610,000 distinct CDR3 sequences, more than 45% seen once. This CDR3 comprises 12 residues. V was cut by 1 base and J by 9 bases, with 7 bases left in between. Germline V CDR1 and CDR2: GTSNPN, SVGIG (reference sequence).

The chain recombines TRBV30 with TRBJ1-6; no clear D gene. Specimen: peripheral blood or thyroid tissue (not recorded which). This TCR was sampled from a woman under 30 with Graves' hyperthyroidism. The CDR3 is CAWSARGSPLHF. The CDR3 DNA reads TGTGCCTGGAGTGCCCGGGGTTCACCCCTCCACTTT.